This passage covers 27 T cell receptor beta chains from one sample sequenced in a study of cytomegalovirus exposure and HLA in healthy donors. 60 Vbeta and 13 Jbeta primers were used in PCR. Method: immunoSEQ multiplex PCR; TCRdb's copy keeps in-frame clones and lacks some. The data hold approximately 130,000 clones, with around 73% observed a single time. Sequencing used PBMCs. The origin of the receptors is a human donor in good health.

The chain carries TRBV29-1 and TRBJ2-2; 12 bases align to TRBD2. This CDR3 contains 15 residues. The V segment lost 6 bases and the J segment 5 bases; nucleotides outside the gene matches: 7. Germline-derived CDR1 and CDR2 are SQVTM and ANQGSEA. CDR3 sequence: CSVGVLAGGTGELFF. The CDR3 DNA sequence: TGCAGCGTGGGGGTTCTAGCGGGGGGGACCGGGGAGCTGTTTTTT.

The genes are TRBV9 and TRBJ2-2; a possible D gene is TRBD2 (5 bases). The V gene's germline CDR1 is SGDLS and CDR2 YYNGEE. CDR3 length equals 19 residues. V lost 0 bases and J 0 bases, leaving 18 bases between the germline ends. The CDR3 is CASSVVEVRAHANTGELFF. The CDR3 DNA reads as TGTGCCAGCAGCGTAGTGGAGGTCAGAGCCCACGCGAACACCGGGGAGCTGTTTTTT.

The genes are TRBV7-2 and TRBJ1-2; the match to TRBD1 covers 9 bases. This CDR3 has 15 amino acids. Germline loops: CDR1 SGHTA, CDR2 FQGNSA. The J segment lost 6 bases and the V segment lost 0 bases, leaving 5 bases of the junction unmatched. This CDR3 is CASSLASDRGNGYTF. The CDR3 bases are TGTGCCAGCAGCTTAGCGTCAGACAGGGGGAATGGCTACACCTTC. Full variable domain (outside the CDR3, taken from reference TRBV7-2 and TRBJ1-2): GAGVSQSPSNKVTEKGKDVELRCDPISGHTALYWYRQSLGQGLEFLIYFQGNSAPDKSGLPSDRFSAERTGGSVSTLTIQRTQQEDSAVYLCASSLASDRGNGYTFGSGTRLTVV.

This clone was seen once. V usage is TRBV6-5 and J usage is TRBJ1-2; 10 bases match TRBD1. V was clipped by 4 bases and J by 4 bases; unmatched bases: 6. This CDR3 comprises 15 residues. CDR1 MNHEY and CDR2 SVGAGI come from the germline V gene. The CDR3 nucleotides are TGTGCCAGCAGTTTGGGGACAGGGGATCGCTATGGCTACACCTTC. Translation: CASSLGTGDRYGYTF.

The rearrangement joins TRBV28 to TRBJ1-6; D gene ambiguous. The CDR3 runs 13 residues. From germline, CDR1 is MDHEN and CDR2 SYDVKM. V shed 3 bases and J shed 7 bases, with 7 bases lying between them. CDR3 nucleotide sequence: TGTGCCAGCAGTTTTTTCGGGAATTCACCCCTCCACTTT. It codes for CASSFFGNSPLHF.

J is TRBJ2-7 and V is TRBV9, with a weak D call TRBD1 (6 bases). V gave up 0 bases and J gave up 5 bases, with 12 bases separating them. The germline CDR1 and CDR2 sequences are SGDLS and YYNGEE. There are 14 residues in the CDR3. The DNA for the CDR3 is TGTGCCAGCAGCGTAGGATCCAGGGGAGACGAGCAGTACTTC. Encoded protein: CASSVGSRGDEQYF.

The chain couples TRBV7-8 to TRBJ2-7, with 7 positions matching TRBD2. CDR1 is SGHVS and CDR2 is FQNEAQ in the germline V gene. The ends lost 5 bases at V and 2 bases at J; junction bases unmatched: 9. This CDR3 region has 15 residues. Here the CDR3 reads CASSARGGTTYEQYF. CDR3 DNA: TGTGCCAGCAGCGCCCGGGGAGGGACCACCTACGAGCAGTACTTC.

This chain connects TRBV18 to TRBJ2-5, with 9 bases fitting TRBD2. Germline trimming cut 6 bases from V and 7 bases from J; bases unmatched to any gene: 12. The CDR3 is made up of 15 amino acids. Germline V lookup: CDR1 KGHSH, CDR2 LQKENI. In DNA, the CDR3 is TGTGCCAGCTCCCGACAGGCTAGCGGGGTGGCGACCCAGTACTTC. This encodes CASSRQASGVATQYF.

The CDR3 region has the DNA TGTGCCAGCAGCGGACGTACTAGCGGGAGTCCCGAGACCCAGTACTTC. Translation gives CASSGRTSGSPETQYF. The J gene is TRBJ2-5, the V gene TRBV11-2; the match to TRBD2 covers 11 bases. Germline CDR1 is SGHAT and CDR2 is FQNNGV. V was clipped by 5 bases and J by 5 bases; unmatched bases: 10. This CDR3 comprises 16 residues. The full variable domain, in which reference TRBV11-2 and TRBJ2-5 provide the parts outside the CDR3, is EAGVAQSPRYKIIEKRQSVAFWCNPISGHATLYWYQQILGQGPKLLIQFQNNGVVDDSQLPKDRFSAERLKGVDSTLKIQPAKLEDSAVYLCASSGRTSGSPETQYFGPGTRLLVL.

This clone was found once. The chain couples TRBV5-8 to TRBJ1-4; D ambiguous. This CDR3 comprises 14 residues. Trimming took off 1 base at V and 4 bases at J, with 8 bases between the two ends. Per the germline V gene, CDR1 is SGHTS and CDR2 is YDEGEE. The DNA of the CDR3 is TGTGCCAGCAGCTTGAGGCGGTTTAATGAAAAACTGTTTTTT. Translation: CASSLRRFNEKLFF.

The chain joins TRBV7-3 to TRBJ1-5, with 9 bases fitting TRBD1. CDR3 size: 13 residues. V trimming: 5 bases; J trimming: 9 bases; junction bases outside the gene matches: 5. The germline V gene encodes CDR1 SGHTA and CDR2 FQGTGA. The CDR3 DNA follows: TGTGCCAGCAGCGCTACAGGGGGCAGGCCCCAGCATTTT. Its translation is CASSATGGRPQHF.

The V and J genes are TRBV27 and TRBJ1-1; 7 nucleotides line up with TRBD1. There are 13 residues in the CDR3. CDR1 and CDR2 (germline): MNHEY, SMNVEV (reference sequence). J gave up 11 bases and V 3 bases, and 9 bases lay outside the gene matches. The CDR3 protein is CASSFLGGQRAFF. DNA for the CDR3: TGTGCCAGCAGTTTCCTGGGGGGACAGCGGGCTTTCTTT.

The genes are TRBV5-1 and TRBJ2-3, with D possibly TRBD2 on 6 matching bases. The length of the CDR3 is 13 residues. Trimming left V 6 bases short and J 2 bases short, with 10 bases between. The germline V gene encodes CDR1 SGHRS and CDR2 YFSETQ. CDR3 protein: CASKAGLTDTQYF. DNA for the CDR3: TGCGCCAGCAAGGCGGGACTCACAGATACGCAGTATTTT.

The V call is TRBV5-8, the J call TRBJ2-4, with D perhaps matching TRBD1 (6 bases). CDR1 and CDR2 (germline): SGHTS, YDEGEE. V dropped 4 bases and J dropped 0 bases, with 14 bases sitting between them. The CDR3 loop spans 16 amino acids. The chain's CDR3 is CASSPQGNLAKNIQYF. CDR3 coding DNA: TGTGCCAGCAGCCCACAGGGAAACTTAGCCAAAAACATTCAGTACTTC.

As concerns this clone: The junction shows a germline mismatch at one end, possibly a read error. The chain carries TRBV27 and TRBJ2-3; TRBD2 aligns across 11 bases. There are 15 residues in the CDR3. Per germline, CDR1 MNHEY and CDR2 SMNVEV (reference sequence). CDR3 sequence (DNA): TGTGCCAGCGCTAGACTAGCGGGGAGCACAAATACGCAGTATTTT. This encodes CASARLAGSTNTQYF.

V is TRBV7-2 and J is TRBJ1-5, with 9 bases matching TRBD1. Germline-derived CDR1 and CDR2 are SGHTA and FQGNSA. There are 16 residues in the CDR3. J lost 2 bases, V lost 5 bases, and 7 bases had no gene match. The CDR3 region is CASSATGGSGNQPQHF. The CDR3 DNA is TGTGCCAGCAGCGCGACAGGGGGAAGCGGCAATCAGCCCCAGCATTTT.

The J gene is TRBJ2-1, the V gene TRBV7-6; 8 positions agree with TRBD2. Germline CDR1 reads SGHVS; CDR2 reads FNYEAQ. Trimming cost V 5 bases and J 3 bases; bases outside gene matches: 9. This CDR3 is built from 16 residues. The CDR3 is CASSPKSGRHYNEQFF. As DNA, the CDR3 is TGTGCCAGCAGCCCGAAAAGCGGGAGACACTACAATGAGCAGTTCTTC.

With respect to this clone: At the DNA level, this CDR3 is encoded by other sequences in the same sample as well. The rearrangement uses TRBV4-3 and TRBJ2-2; TRBD2 agrees at 7 bases. V gave up 1 base and J gave up 0 bases; unmatched junction bases: 5. Germline CDR1 LGHNA, CDR2 YSLEER. The CDR3 length is 17 residues. The CDR3 protein is CASSQVPGLANTGELFF. CDR3 in DNA: TGCGCCAGCAGCCAAGTTCCAGGACTAGCGAACACCGGGGAGCTGTTTTTT.

The genes are TRBV10-3 and TRBJ1-5, with 8 bases that match TRBD1. The junction had 18 bases not matched to a gene; V was cut back by 8 bases and J by 0 bases. This CDR3 has 19 residues. Germline V gene lookup returns CDR1 ENHRY and CDR2 SYGVKD. This CDR3 reads CAIGQDREPLQLSNQPQHF. In DNA form, the CDR3 reads TGTGCCATCGGACAGGACAGGGAACCTCTCCAACTTAGCAATCAGCCCCAGCATTTT.

The chain joins TRBV15 to TRBJ2-7, with 7 bases matching TRBD1. Trimming cost V 1 base and J 5 bases; bases outside gene matches: 11. This CDR3 contains 16 residues. The germline CDR1 and CDR2 sequences are LNHNV and YYDKDF (reference sequence). Here the CDR3 reads CATSRALPGQTHEQYF. CDR3 DNA: TGTGCCACCAGCAGAGCACTACCGGGACAGACTCACGAGCAGTACTTC.

This clone was recorded a few times. V and J are TRBV7-9 and TRBJ2-1; 8 bases agree with TRBD2. CDR1 and CDR2 (germline): SEHNR, FQNEAQ (reference sequence). J lost 2 bases, V lost 3 bases, and 0 bases had no gene match. This CDR3 has 14 residues. The CDR3 nucleotides read TGTGCCAGCAGCTTCGGGGGGGCCTACAATGAGCAGTTCTTC. As protein: CASSFGGAYNEQFF.

The CDR3 coding sequence is TGTGCCAGCAGCTTAGCGCTCGGGGGGGGCCGGTTGGAGCAGTACTTC. The encoded protein is CASSLALGGGRLEQYF. The rearrangement links TRBV7-2 to TRBJ2-7, with 8 bases fitting TRBD2. The CDR3 has 16 amino acids. Germline V gene sequence: CDR1 SGHTA, CDR2 FQGNSA. Germline trimming cut 0 bases from V and 7 bases from J; bases unmatched to any gene: 11.

This clone was seen only a few times. The chain recombines TRBV6-1 with TRBJ1-5, with TRBD1 as a possible D gene (5 bases). CDR1 MNHNS and CDR2 SASEGT come from the germline V gene. Trimming cost V 0 bases and J 4 bases, with 13 bases left between them. The length of the CDR3 is 16 residues. CDR3 in amino acids: CASSEAATGINQPQHF. CDR3 sequence (DNA): TGTGCCAGCAGTGAAGCGGCAACAGGAATAAATCAGCCCCAGCATTTT.

The rearrangement joins TRBV7-8 to TRBJ2-1, with D perhaps matching TRBD2 (6 bases). With 3 bases removed from V and 0 bases from J, the gap between germline ends came to 15 bases. Germline CDR1 reads SGHVS; CDR2 reads FQNEAQ. The CDR3 totals 17 residues. CDR3 sequence reads: CASSFYSPGDSYNEQFF. Written as DNA, the CDR3 is TGTGCCAGCAGCTTTTACTCACCGGGAGACTCCTACAATGAGCAGTTCTTC.

In the case of this clone: Relative to the germline gene, one junction end is altered; a read error may explain this. The gene calls are TRBV9 and TRBJ2-7; TRBD2 matches at 8 bases. The CDR3 runs 14 residues. Germline V gene data show CDR1 as SGDLS and CDR2 as YYNGEE. CDR3 DNA sequence: TGTGCCAGCAGCGTAGAGAGCGGGGGATATTCCTTAAACTTC. Encoded protein: CASSVESGGYSLNF.

The chain links TRBV6-5 to TRBJ2-1, with D uncertain. The CDR3 has 12 amino acids. Per germline, CDR1 MNHEY and CDR2 SVGAGI. V was shortened by 4 bases and J by 9 bases, with 10 bases between the two germline ends. The CDR3 DNA reads TGTGCCAGCAGTTCTCACGCGGTTGAGCAGTTCTTC. Its translation is CASSSHAVEQFF.

This clone has a handful of counts. The chain is built from TRBV28 and TRBJ2-5, with 9 bases aligning to TRBD1. The CDR3 extends over 15 amino acids. V was pared by 5 bases and J by 5 bases, with 9 bases of the junction left unmatched. Germline CDR1 and CDR2: MDHEN and SYDVKM. The CDR3 DNA reads as TGTGCCAGCAGTCTGGAACAGGGGGCGCTTGAGACCCAGTACTTC. This translates into CASSLEQGALETQYF.